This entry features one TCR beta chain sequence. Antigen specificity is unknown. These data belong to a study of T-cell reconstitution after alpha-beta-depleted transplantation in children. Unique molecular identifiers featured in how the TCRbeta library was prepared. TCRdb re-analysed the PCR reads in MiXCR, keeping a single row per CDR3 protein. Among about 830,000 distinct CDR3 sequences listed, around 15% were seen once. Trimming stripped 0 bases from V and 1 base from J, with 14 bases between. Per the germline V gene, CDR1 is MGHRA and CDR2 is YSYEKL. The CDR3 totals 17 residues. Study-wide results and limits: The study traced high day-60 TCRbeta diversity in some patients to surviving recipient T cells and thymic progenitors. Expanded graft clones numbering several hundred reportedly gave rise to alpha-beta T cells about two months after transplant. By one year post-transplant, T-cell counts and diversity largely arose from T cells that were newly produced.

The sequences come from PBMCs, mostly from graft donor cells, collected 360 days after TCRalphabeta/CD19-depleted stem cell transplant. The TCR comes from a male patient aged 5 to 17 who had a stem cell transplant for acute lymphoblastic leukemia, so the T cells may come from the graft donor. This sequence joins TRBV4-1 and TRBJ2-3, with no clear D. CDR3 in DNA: TGCGCCAGCAGCCAAGATGCTGGCTACCTTGGCACAGATACGCAGTATTTT. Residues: CASSQDAGYLGTDTQYF.